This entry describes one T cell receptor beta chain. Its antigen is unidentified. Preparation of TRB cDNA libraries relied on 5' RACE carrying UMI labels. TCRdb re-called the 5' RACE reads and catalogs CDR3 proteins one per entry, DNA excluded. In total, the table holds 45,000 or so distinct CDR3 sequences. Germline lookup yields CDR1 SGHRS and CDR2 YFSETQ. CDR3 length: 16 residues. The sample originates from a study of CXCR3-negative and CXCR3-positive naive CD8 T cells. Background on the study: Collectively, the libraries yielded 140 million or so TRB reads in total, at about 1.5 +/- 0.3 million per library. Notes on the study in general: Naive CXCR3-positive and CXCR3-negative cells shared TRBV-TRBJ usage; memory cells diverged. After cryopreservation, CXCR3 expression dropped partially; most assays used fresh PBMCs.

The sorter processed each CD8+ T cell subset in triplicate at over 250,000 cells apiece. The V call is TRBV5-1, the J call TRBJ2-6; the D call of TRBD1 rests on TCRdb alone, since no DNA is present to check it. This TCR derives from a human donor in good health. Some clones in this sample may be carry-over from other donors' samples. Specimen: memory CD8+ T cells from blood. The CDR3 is CASRKTGNSGANVLTF.